A selection of T cell receptor beta chains follows, all from one sample in a study of blood T cell repertoires in COVID-19. Method: immunoSEQ multiplex PCR; TCRdb's copy keeps in-frame clones and lacks some. The repertoire includes 3,000 to 4,000 clones, more than 70% of them detected once, and around a fifth sits in the top ten. The sequenced sample consisted of peripheral blood. All receptors derive from a human donor in a cohort sampled during active COVID-19. The CDR3 runs from the conserved cysteine through the conserved F or W. The D gene is left open where the match is weak. Some rows have no size entry. The others give once, few or many, or a class for an expanded clone.

v_call	clone_size	j_call	d_call	cdr3_nt	cdr3_aa
TRBV7-6	.	TRBJ2-3	TRBD2	TGTGCCAGCAGCTTACTAGCGGGGGGCACAGATACGCAGTATTTT	CASSLLAGGTDTQYF
TRBV29-1	.	TRBJ1-1	.	TGCAGCGTTGCAGGGACAAAGACTTTCTTT	CSVAGTKTFF
TRBV12-5	once	TRBJ2-1	.	TGTGCTAGTGGCCCCCCACTCTACAATGAGCAGTTCTTC	CASGPPLYNEQFF
TRBV2	.	TRBJ1-1	.	TGTGCCAGCAGTGTCCTAATGAACACTGAAGCTTTCTTT	CASSVLMNTEAFF
TRBV10-2	.	TRBJ2-1	.	TGCGCCAGCAGTGAGGGGGGCAGAAATGAGCAGTTCTTC	CASSEGGRNEQFF
TRBV5-6	.	TRBJ2-3	.	TGTGCCAGCAAGCGGACGGGGACAGATACGCAGTATTTT	CASKRTGTDTQYF
TRBV10-1	once	TRBJ2-3	.	TGCGCCAGCAGGAGAAGCCTTGCAGATACGCAGTATTTT	CASRRSLADTQYF
TRBV7-8	.	TRBJ2-7	.	TGTGCCAGCAGCTTGATGGGCGCATCCTACGAGCAGTACTTC	CASSLMGASYEQYF
TRBV5-1	.	TRBJ2-5	TRBD2	TGCGCCAGCAGCTTGGCCACTAGCGGGGGGGCGACCCAGTACTTC	CASSLATSGGATQYF
TRBV6-5	.	TRBJ1-1	TRBD1	TGTGCCAGCAGTACCACAGGGGTAATAAGGACTGAAGCTTTCTTT	CASSTTGVIRTEAFF
TRBV2	.	TRBJ2-1	TRBD2	TGTGCCAGCAGTCCTCGACTAGCGGGGGGGCCCGGGAGTGAGCAGTTCTTC	CASSPRLAGGPGSEQFF
TRBV5-1	.	TRBJ2-5	TRBD2	TGCGCCAGCAGCCCCCGGGGGGTCCAAGAGACCCAGTACTTC	CASSPRGVQETQYF
TRBV28	.	TRBJ1-5	TRBD1	TGTGCCAGCAGGACTAGTACGGGACAGTTATTT	CASRTSTGQLF
TRBV15	few	TRBJ1-2	.	TGTGCCACCAGAGGGGGAGGGGACCCATATGGCTACACCTTC	CATRGGGDPYGYTF
TRBV5-1	.	TRBJ1-3	TRBD1	TGCGCCAGCAGCGAGACAGGGGCAAACACCATATATTTT	CASSETGANTIYF